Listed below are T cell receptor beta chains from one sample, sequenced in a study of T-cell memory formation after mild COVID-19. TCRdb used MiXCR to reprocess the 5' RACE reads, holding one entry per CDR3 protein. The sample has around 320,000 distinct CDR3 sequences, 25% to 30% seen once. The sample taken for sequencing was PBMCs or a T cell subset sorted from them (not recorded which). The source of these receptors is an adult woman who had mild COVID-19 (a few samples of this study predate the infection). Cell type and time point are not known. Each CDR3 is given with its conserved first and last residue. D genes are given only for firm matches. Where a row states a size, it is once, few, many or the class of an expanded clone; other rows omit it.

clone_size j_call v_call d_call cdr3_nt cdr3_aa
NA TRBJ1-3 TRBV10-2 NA TGCGCCAGCAGTGACAGGGGTGGAAACACCATATATTTT CASSDRGGNTIYF
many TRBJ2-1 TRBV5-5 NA TGTGCCAGCAGGTGGGGAAACACCGACGGCAATGAGCAGTTCTTC CASRWGNTDGNEQFF
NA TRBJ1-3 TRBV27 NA TGTGCCAGCAGTACTCTGGGTGGAAACACCATATATTTT CASSTLGGNTIYF
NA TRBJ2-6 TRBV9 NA TGTGCCAGCAGCGACCCCTTGGACACCTCTGGGGCCAACGTCCTGACTTTC CASSDPLDTSGANVLTF
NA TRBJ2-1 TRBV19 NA TGTGCCAGTAGACCGCCGGGGGTGAGTGAGCAGTTCTTC CASRPPGVSEQFF
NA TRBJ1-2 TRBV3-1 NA TGTGCCAGCAGCCAAGTACGGGAAGGCTACACCTTC CASSQVREGYTF
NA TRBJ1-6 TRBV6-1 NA TGTGCCAGCAGTCTCGGGCCGGCCGGGGGGTCACCCCTCCACTTT CASSLGPAGGSPLHF
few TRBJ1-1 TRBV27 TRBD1 TGTGCCAGCAGTCCCCTCCGCCGACAGGGAAACACTGAAGCTTTCTTT CASSPLRRQGNTEAFF
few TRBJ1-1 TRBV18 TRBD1 TGTGCCAGCTCCCCCGACAGGGTGAATGGCGCTTTCTTT CASSPDRVNGAFF
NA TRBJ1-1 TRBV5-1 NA TGCGCCAGCAGCTACAGAGGGAGTCTTCGGGACACTGAAGCTTTCTTT CASSYRGSLRDTEAFF